Sequencing of this T cell receptor (beta chain) was carried out in a study of molecular identifiers for immune sequencing clone quantification. As to this clonotype: With a much larger clone just one base away, this may be a read error.

Bulk TCR libraries used previously described methods and listed TCR primers. MiXCR was run by TCRdb on the PCR reads, yielding one entry per CDR3 protein. Of 37,000 or so distinct CDR3 sequences detected, approximately 25% appear once; the ten largest clones hold around 0.89%. This CDR3 is 13 amino acids long. Germline loops: CDR1 SQVTM, CDR2 ANQGSEA. Material for sequencing was naive CD8+ T cells from blood, with Jurkat cell RNA spiked in. As for subset: FACS-sorted CD8+CD4-CCR7+CD45RA+ naive T cells. The source is a human donor in good health. Some libraries in this study had Jurkat cell RNA spiked in. The rearrangement links TRBV29-1 to TRBJ2-7; 8 positions match TRBD2. CDR3 DNA: TGCAGCGCCCACGTAGCGGGAATGGGCGAGCACTACTTC. Its translation is CSAHVAGMGEHYF.